What follows are 27 T cell receptor beta chains derived from one specimen sequenced in a study of blood T cell repertoires in COVID-19. Assay: immunoSEQ multiplex PCR; the TCRdb copy retains only in-frame clones and omits some. The profile shows 85,000 to 130,000 clones, around 82% of them singletons. Sequencing used peripheral blood. The receptor set was obtained from a man in his 60s with acute or convalescent COVID-19.

The V and J genes are TRBV11-3 and TRBJ2-4; 9 bases line up with TRBD1. V shed 3 bases and J 7 bases; nucleotides not matched to a gene: 4. CDR3 size: 14 residues. Germline V lookup: CDR1 SGHNT, CDR2 YENEEA. CDR3: CASSFGTGQNIQYF. Here the CDR3 DNA reads TGTGCCAGCAGCTTTGGGACAGGGCAGAACATTCAGTACTTC.

In this sample, this clone turned up a few times. The J gene is TRBJ1-1, the V gene TRBV5-4; maybe TRBD1 (6 bases). Germline V gene lookup returns CDR1 SGHNT and CDR2 YYREEE (reference sequence). Trimming removed 4 bases from V and 1 base from J, with 11 bases in between. The CDR3 length is 14 residues. The CDR3 region has the DNA TGTGCCAGCAGCGTCGGACAGAGGAACACTGAAGCTTTCTTT. It codes for CASSVGQRNTEAFF. Full variable domain (remainder filled in from reference TRBV5-4 and TRBJ1-1): ETGVTQSPTHLIKTRGQQVTLRCSSQSGHNTVSWYQQALGQGPQFIFQYYREEENGRGNFPPRFSGLQFPNYSSELNVNALELDDSALYLCASSVGQRNTEAFFGQGTRLTVV.

This clone has just a few counts. The V and J genes are TRBV11-1 and TRBJ1-2, with 7 positions matching TRBD1. V was clipped by 0 bases and J by 4 bases; unmatched bases: 5. The CDR3 contains 15 residues. Germline values: CDR1 SGHAT, CDR2 FQDESV (reference sequence). Written as DNA, the CDR3 is TGTGCCAGCAGCTTAGCCCGACAGGGAGGCTATGGCTACACCTTC. Amino acids: CASSLARQGGYGYTF.

The chain uses TRBV5-6 and TRBJ2-3; D possibly corresponds to TRBD1 (5 bases). The CDR3 has 12 residues. Germline V CDR1 and CDR2: SGHDT, YYEEEE. The V and J ends lost 4 bases and 5 bases respectively, with 8 bases between them. This chain's CDR3 is CASSPGLDTQYF. The CDR3 DNA follows: TGTGCCAGCAGCCCAGGGTTAGATACGCAGTATTTT.

The chain joins TRBV25-1 to TRBJ1-2; 7 bases map to TRBD1. Trimming cost V 2 bases and J 4 bases; bases outside gene matches: 4. Germline values: CDR1 MGHDK, CDR2 SYGVNS. The CDR3 has 14 residues. CDR3 residues: CASSERAGGYGYTF. CDR3 nucleotides: TGTGCCAGCAGTGAAAGGGCAGGGGGCTATGGCTACACCTTC.

This clone was seen more than once but under ten times. The V call is TRBV5-1, the J call TRBJ1-6; D perhaps matches TRBD1 (6 bases). V dropped 1 base and J dropped 4 bases, with 12 bases sitting between them. The germline V gene has CDR1 SGHRS and CDR2 YFSETQ. CDR3 size: 16 residues. The CDR3 loop is CASSLSGGRYNSPLHF. As DNA, the CDR3 is TGCGCCAGCAGCTTGTCGGGGGGGCGGTATAATTCACCCCTCCACTTT.

The gene calls are TRBV18 and TRBJ1-3; D ambiguous. Germline CDR1 KGHSH, CDR2 LQKENI. This CDR3 has 17 amino acids. Trimming removed 1 base from V and 4 bases from J, with 17 bases in between. DNA of the CDR3: TGTGCCAGCTCACCACTCAGGAACGGCGGGTCCGGAAACACCATATATTTT. It specifies CASSPLRNGGSGNTIYF.

This sequence joins TRBV28 and TRBJ2-5, with D perhaps matching TRBD2 (7 bases). Germline V lookup: CDR1 MDHEN, CDR2 SYDVKM. The CDR3 extends over 15 amino acids. Trimming stripped 8 bases from V and 9 bases from J, with 25 bases between. CDR3: CASGVEGLREGAQYF. The CDR3 nucleotides are TGTGCCAGCGGAGTTGAGGGATTAAGGGAGGGGGCCCAGTACTTC.

The sample holds one count of this clone. The chain uses TRBV4-2 and TRBJ2-7; possibly TRBD2 for D (5 bases). The CDR3 totals 14 residues. V was clipped by 1 base and J by 4 bases, with 11 bases between them. The germline CDR1 and CDR2 sequences are LGHNA and YNFKEQ. The CDR3 nucleotides read TGTGCCAGCAGCCAAGCAGGTAGCGCATACGAGCAGTACTTC. This gives the protein CASSQAGSAYEQYF.

The rearrangement links TRBV10-1 to TRBJ1-1; the D is unclear. The length of the CDR3 is 14 residues. Trimming cost V 0 bases and J 4 bases, with 9 bases left between them. CDR1 is WNHNN, CDR2 SYGVQD, per germline (reference sequence). DNA for the CDR3: TGCGCCAGCAGTGAGTCGAGTGTCGGCACTGAAGCTTTCTTT. As protein: CASSESSVGTEAFF.

This chain connects TRBV6-5 to TRBJ2-5; a possible D gene is TRBD2 (5 bases). V was cut by 2 bases and J by 4 bases, with 8 bases left in between. The length of the CDR3 is 13 residues. Germline V gives CDR1 MNHEY, CDR2 SVGAGI. CDR3 sequence: CASSYRGRETQYF. CDR3 coding DNA: TGTGCCAGCAGTTACCGAGGGAGAGAGACCCAGTACTTC.

By share, this clone counts as medium-sized. CDR3 DNA sequence: TGTGCCAGCAGCTTGACAGGTTTGGGGGCCAACGTCCTGACTTTC. This translates into CASSLTGLGANVLTF. This chain uses TRBV11-3 with TRBJ2-6; TRBD1 might be the D (6 bases). V was pared by 3 bases and J by 4 bases, with 10 bases between. The CDR3 contains 15 residues. The V gene's germline CDR1 is SGHNT and CDR2 YENEEA. The variable domain in full, completed from reference TRBV11-3 and TRBJ2-6, reads EAGVVQSPRYKIIEKKQPVAFWCNPISGHNTLYWYLQNLGQGPELLIRYENEEAVDDSQLPKDRFSAERLKGVDSTLKIQPAELGDSAVYLCASSLTGLGANVLTFGAGSRLTVL.

The chain has TRBV19 and TRBJ2-7, with 9 bases that match TRBD1. This CDR3 comprises 15 residues. V lost 4 bases to trimming and J lost 2 bases; unmatched junction nucleotides: 6. Germline V gene data show CDR1 as LNHDA and CDR2 as SQIVND (reference sequence). Written as DNA, the CDR3 is TGTGCCAGTAGTACGACAGGGGGAAACACCTACGAGCAGTACTTC. Amino acid sequence: CASSTTGGNTYEQYF.

The chain joins TRBV7-7 to TRBJ1-5; no clear D. The CDR3 contains 17 residues. CDR1 is SSHAT and CDR2 is FNYEAQ in the germline V gene (reference sequence). The CDR3 DNA reads as TGTGCTGCCGGGGAGGGAGGAGGAACCGATAGCAATCAGCCCCAGCATTTT. This gives the protein CAAGEGGGTDSNQPQHF.

V is TRBV19 and J is TRBJ2-1; TRBD2 aligns across 8 bases. Trimming at V came to 3 bases and at J to 5 bases, leaving 12 bases not matched to a gene. CDR1 is LNHDA and CDR2 is SQIVND in the germline V gene (reference sequence). This CDR3 comprises 17 residues. The CDR3 here is CASSISPGGALNNEQFF. DNA of the CDR3: TGTGCCAGTAGTATTTCTCCCGGGGGGGCGCTGAACAATGAGCAGTTCTTC.

CDR3 in amino acids: CASSFLGQTLIMNGYTF. CDR3 nucleotides: TGTGCCAGCAGCTTTTTGGGACAGACGTTGATAATGAATGGCTACACCTTC. This chain connects TRBV7-2 to TRBJ1-2, with 7 bases fitting TRBD1. The CDR3 is made up of 17 amino acids. Germline V gene data show CDR1 as SGHTA and CDR2 as FQGNSA. V lost 3 bases and J lost 6; bases outside the gene matches: 16.

V is TRBV18 and J is TRBJ2-2; TRBD1 is a possible D gene (6 bases). Germline values: CDR1 KGHSH, CDR2 LQKENI. This CDR3 is built from 15 residues. The ends were cut back, 5 bases at V and 1 base at J, with 11 bases in the middle. The CDR3 DNA reads TGTGCCAGCTCAATAGGACAGAGGAACACCGGGGAGCTGTTTTTT. Protein product: CASSIGQRNTGELFF.

The chain carries TRBV5-6 and TRBJ1-1; TRBD1 is a possible D gene (5 bases). Germline-derived CDR1 and CDR2 are SGHDT and YYEEEE. This CDR3 has 13 residues. V was trimmed by 1 base and J by 11 bases, leaving 15 bases between them. CDR3 bases: TGTGCCAGCAGCTTGTTCGGGCAGGGTGACGCTTTCTTT. This codes for CASSLFGQGDAFF.

This clone turned up a few times. The chain combines TRBV21-1 with TRBJ2-2; the D segment call TRBD2 is taken from the table without a DNA check. TRBV21-1 is a listed pseudogene. The CDR3 spans 18 residues. The CDR3 region has the DNA TGTGCCAGCAGCCTGGGAGGGGCGGGAGAGAATGACACCGGGGAGCTGTTTTTT. It codes for CASSLGGAGENDTGELFF.

V gene TRBV7-2 combines with J gene TRBJ2-7; D may be TRBD2 (6 bases). Germline values: CDR1 SGHTA, CDR2 FQGNSA. This CDR3 comprises 13 residues. Trimming pared 3 bases from V and 2 bases from J, leaving 8 bases between. DNA of the CDR3: TGTGCCAGCAGCTTTGCGGGAACCTACGAGCAGTACTTC. Its protein is CASSFAGTYEQYF.

The CDR3 sequence: CSASPSGGNEQFF. In DNA form, the CDR3 reads TGCAGTGCTAGTCCTAGCGGGGGGAATGAGCAGTTCTTC. V is TRBV20-1 and J is TRBJ2-1, with 11 bases matching TRBD2. The junction had 2 bases not matched to a gene; V was cut back by 3 bases and J by 7 bases. This CDR3 region has 13 residues. Germline CDR1 is DFQATT and CDR2 is SNEGSKA (reference sequence).

The CDR3 spells CASSEVPLEETQYF. CDR3 DNA sequence: TGCGCCAGCAGTGAGGTCCCCTTGGAGGAGACCCAGTACTTC. The chain is built from TRBV10-2 and TRBJ2-5; D ambiguous. V lost 2 bases, J lost 5 bases, and 12 bases lay in between. The CDR3 loop spans 14 amino acids. Germline V gives CDR1 WSHSY, CDR2 SAAADI.

V usage is TRBV9 and J usage is TRBJ1-4, with D unresolved. V lost 2 bases to trimming and J lost 13 bases, with 21 bases between them. This CDR3 comprises 15 residues. CDR1 is SGDLS, CDR2 YYNGEE, per germline. The DNA of the CDR3 is TGTGCCAGCAGCGTCAACGGACTCAGTTCCGCTTTACTGTTTTTT. It translates to CASSVNGLSSALLFF.

V and J are TRBV6-2 or TRBV6-3 and TRBJ2-1, with 12 bases identical to TRBD2. J was trimmed by 7 bases and V by 5 bases; bases with no gene match: 6. This CDR3 has 15 amino acids. Germline V lookup: CDR1 MNHEY, CDR2 SVGEGT. The CDR3 loop is CASSPTSGRRNEQFF. The CDR3 region has the DNA TGTGCCAGCAGTCCGACTAGCGGGAGAAGGAATGAGCAGTTCTTC.

The rearrangement uses TRBV9 and TRBJ1-3; D unresolved. The V gene's germline CDR1 is SGDLS and CDR2 YYNGEE. This CDR3 is built from 18 residues. Trimming removed 0 bases at V and 0 bases at J, with 16 bases between. This CDR3 is CASSVGGALGSSGNTIYF. DNA of the CDR3: TGTGCCAGCAGCGTAGGTGGAGCCCTGGGGAGCTCTGGAAACACCATATATTTT.

The chain combines TRBV19 with TRBJ1-2; D possibly corresponds to TRBD1 (5 bases). Germline lookup yields CDR1 LNHDA and CDR2 SQIVND (reference sequence). The CDR3 sequence is 14 residues long. Trimming pared 5 bases from V and 4 bases from J, leaving 14 bases between. In DNA, the CDR3 is TGTGCCAGTAGTCTGGACACTCTTCTCTATGGCTACACCTTC. Translating it yields CASSLDTLLYGYTF.

Worth noting for this clone: The DNA is left out, because the CDR3 cannot be placed on it with certainty; the CDR3 is given as TCRdb lists it. V and J are TRBV12-2 and TRBJ1-1; the D call of TRBD1 is as the table states it, not checked on the DNA. TRBV12-2 is a recognized pseudogene. Including both end residues, the CDR3 is 14 amino acids long. CDR3 amino acids: CASRFGQGNTEAFF.